A single sample is the source of the 30 T cell receptor beta chains below, sequenced in a study of blood T cell repertoires in COVID-19 (TCRdb year 2020). The library was built by means of the immunoSEQ multiplex PCR assay. TCRdb re-hosts the immuneACCESS table, in-frame sequences only. Its copies lack some clones; in the studies checked, an unresolved V gene accounts for under half of them, and the cause for the rest is not known. In all, the sample holds tens of thousands of clones, and around nine tenths of those were seen once. The ten biggest clones cover 1.9% of the sample. Sequencing was performed on peripheral blood. All receptors come from a woman older than 75 with active or convalescent COVID-19.

The chain links TRBV5-1 to TRBJ1-6, with 7 nucleotides matching TRBD1. The CDR3 covers 16 residues. The V and J ends lost 4 bases and 6 bases, in that order; junction bases with no gene match: 10. CDR1 and CDR2 (germline): SGHRS, YFSETQ. This chain's CDR3 is CASSRDSLRGNSPLHF. The DNA for the CDR3 is TGCGCCAGCAGCCGGGACAGCCTTAGGGGTAATTCACCCCTCCACTTT. The complete variable domain, with remaining parts taken from reference TRBV5-1 and TRBJ1-6, reads KAGVTQTPRYLIKTRGQQVTLSCSPISGHRSVSWYQQTPGQGLQFLFEYFSETQRNKGNFPGRFSGRQFSNSRSEMNVSTLELGDSALYLCASSRDSLRGNSPLHFGNGTRLTVT.

The chain combines TRBV10-2 with TRBJ2-5; 7 bases are a match to TRBD2. The CDR3 extends over 14 amino acids. V gave up 5 bases and J gave up 2 bases; unmatched junction bases: 5. Germline V gene data show CDR1 as WSHSY and CDR2 as SAAADI. The CDR3 nucleotides read TGCGCCAGCAGTAGCGGGGACTTACAAGAGACCCAGTACTTC. Its translation: CASSSGDLQETQYF.

V usage is TRBV4-3 and J usage is TRBJ2-1; no clear D. The CDR3 runs to 17 residues. V was cut by 0 bases and J by 0 bases, with 12 bases left in between. Germline CDR1 is LGHNA and CDR2 is YSLEER. As DNA, the CDR3 is TGCGCCAGCAGCCAAGAAGCCTACCGGAGCTCCTACAATGAGCAGTTCTTC. This sequence encodes CASSQEAYRSSYNEQFF.

The chain has TRBV2 and TRBJ2-1, with D unresolved. Trimming stripped 3 bases from V and 5 bases from J, with 8 bases between. In germline, CDR1 is SNHLY, CDR2 FYNNEI. The CDR3 length is 13 residues. As DNA, the CDR3 is TGTGCCAGCAGTGATAGGAGAGACAATGAGCAGTTCTTC. It encodes CASSDRRDNEQFF.

The V gene is TRBV5-1, the J gene TRBJ2-2; 9 nucleotides line up with TRBD1. V was clipped by 0 bases and J by 4 bases; unmatched bases: 1. The CDR3 is made up of 15 amino acids. Per the germline V gene, CDR1 is SGHRS and CDR2 is YFSETQ. The CDR3 reads CASSLGQGVTGELFF. The CDR3 coding sequence is TGCGCCAGCAGCTTGGGACAGGGGGTCACCGGGGAGCTGTTTTTT.

V is TRBV2 and J is TRBJ1-5, with 9 nucleotides matching TRBD1. The V gene end was trimmed by 5 bases and the J gene end by 1 base; junction bases not matched to a gene: 6. CDR1 is SNHLY, CDR2 FYNNEI, per germline. CDR3 length equals 16 residues. As DNA, the CDR3 is TGTGCCAGCAGTCGGGACAGGGCGGGAAGCAATCAGCCCCAGCATTTT. It yields the protein CASSRDRAGSNQPQHF.

This clone was seen only once. The J gene is TRBJ2-1, the V gene TRBV29-1, with 7 bases that match TRBD1. This CDR3 is built from 13 residues. Trimming removed 8 bases from V and 9 bases from J; junction bases left unmatched: 13. CDR1 is SQVTM, CDR2 ANQGSEA, per germline. CDR3 sequence reads: CSIERQGLSEQFF. The CDR3 DNA is TGCAGCATCGAGAGACAGGGTTTATCTGAGCAGTTCTTC.

Regarding this clone: The sample contains more than one DNA sequence encoding this CDR3. This rearrangement joins TRBV19 to TRBJ1-1, with TRBD1 matching over 9 bases. The CDR3 has 13 residues. Germline CDR1 and CDR2: LNHDA and SQIVND (reference sequence). V lost 6 bases to trimming and J lost 1 base; unmatched junction nucleotides: 0. The CDR3 region has the DNA TGTGCCAGTAGGGACAGGGGGAACACTGAAGCTTTCTTT. This codes for CASRDRGNTEAFF.

This chain links TRBV7-9 with TRBJ2-5, with D possibly being TRBD2 (6 bases). This CDR3 has 16 amino acids. Per the germline V gene, CDR1 is SEHNR and CDR2 is FQNEAQ (reference sequence). Trimming cost V 1 base and J 5 bases, with 17 bases left between them. CDR3 loop: CASSLGGDPGGETQYF. The DNA of the CDR3 is TGTGCCAGCAGCTTAGGGGGGGACCCCGGCGGGGAGACCCAGTACTTC.

The rearrangement links TRBV10-1 to TRBJ2-3; 7 bases map to TRBD1. V lost 4 bases to trimming and J lost 2 bases; unmatched junction nucleotides: 3. The CDR3 is made up of 14 amino acids. Per germline, CDR1 WNHNN and CDR2 SYGVQD (reference sequence). The CDR3 sequence is CASSVGQITDTQYF. The CDR3 DNA is TGCGCCAGCAGTGTGGGACAGATCACAGATACGCAGTATTTT.

The rearrangement joins TRBV3-1 (or the pseudogene TRBV3-2) to TRBJ2-3; TRBD2 agrees at 7 bases. V lost 4 bases and J lost 8; bases outside the gene matches: 12. Germline CDR1 is LGHDT and CDR2 is YNNKEL (reference sequence). The CDR3 covers 15 residues. DNA for the CDR3: TGTGCCAGCAGCCGCCTTGGGGGATTAGCGGGTACGCAGTATTTT. Translated, it gives CASSRLGGLAGTQYF.

The chain couples TRBV19 to TRBJ2-5; 9 nucleotides match TRBD2. The V gene's germline CDR1 is LNHDA and CDR2 SQIVND (reference sequence). Germline trimming cut 6 bases from V and 5 bases from J; bases unmatched to any gene: 13. This CDR3 region has 16 residues. As DNA, the CDR3 is TGTGCCAGTAGGAATAGCGGGAGAATCGCGGGGGAGACCCAGTACTTC. This translates into CASRNSGRIAGETQYF.

This clone showed up just once. The rearrangement uses TRBV9 and TRBJ2-5, with a tentative D call TRBD1 (6 bases). Germline values: CDR1 SGDLS, CDR2 YYNGEE. There are 17 residues in the CDR3. Trimming pared 0 bases from V and 2 bases from J, leaving 17 bases between. CDR3 in DNA: TGTGCCAGCAGCGTAGGCCCCCAGGGGACCCTACAAGAGACCCAGTACTTC. It translates to CASSVGPQGTLQETQYF.

V usage is TRBV19 and J usage is TRBJ1-2; the match to TRBD1 covers 10 bases. The CDR3 has 13 residues. Germline V gene data show CDR1 as LNHDA and CDR2 as SQIVND (reference sequence). Losses at the gene ends were 6 bases for V and 6 bases for J; bases not matched to a gene: 4. The CDR3 is CASRGQGWDGYTF. As DNA, the CDR3 is TGTGCCAGTAGGGGACAGGGGTGGGATGGCTACACCTTC.

V is TRBV6-4 and J is TRBJ2-2, with unresolved D. This CDR3 contains 14 residues. The germline V and J ends were trimmed by 4 bases and 3 bases, with 9 bases remaining between them. The germline gives CDR1 MRHNA, CDR2 SNTAGT. CDR3 nucleotides: TGTGCCAGCAGTGCCACCGAGTACACCGGGGAGCTGTTTTTT. This translates into CASSATEYTGELFF.

In this sample, this clone turned up once. Distinct nucleotide sequences in the sample also encode this CDR3. The chain uses TRBV5-4 and TRBJ2-2, with 8 positions matching TRBD1. Germline trimming cut 3 bases from V and 2 bases from J; bases unmatched to any gene: 6. This CDR3 spans 16 amino acids. Germline assignment: CDR1 SGHNT and CDR2 YYREEE (reference sequence). CDR3 in amino acids: CASSSWDRLNTGELFF. The CDR3 DNA sequence: TGTGCCAGCAGCTCCTGGGACAGGCTAAACACCGGGGAGCTGTTTTTT.

The rearrangement joins TRBV21-1 to TRBJ2-5; no DNA check was done on the table's D call, TRBD1. TRBV21-1 is given as a pseudogene. The CDR3 sequence is 15 residues long. CDR3 residues: CASSKGRGRGETQYF. In DNA, the CDR3 is TGTGCCAGCAGCAAAGGTAGGGGGCGCGGGGAGACCCAGTACTTC.

V usage is TRBV5-1 and J usage is TRBJ2-1; TRBD2 aligns across 10 bases. V shed 2 bases and J 5 bases; nucleotides not matched to a gene: 4. Germline V gene data show CDR1 as SGHRS and CDR2 as YFSETQ. The CDR3 has 15 amino acids. The CDR3 loop reads CASSLVAGGNNEQFF. Here the CDR3 DNA reads TGCGCCAGCAGCTTAGTAGCGGGGGGCAACAATGAGCAGTTCTTC.

V and J are TRBV9 and TRBJ2-2; possibly TRBD1 for D (6 bases). The CDR3 has 16 amino acids. The ends were cut back, 4 bases at V and 1 base at J, with 14 bases in the middle. Germline lookup yields CDR1 SGDLS and CDR2 YYNGEE. CDR3 nucleotides: TGTGCCAGCAGCTCGATCCCGACAGGGAACACCGGGGAGCTGTTTTTT. Encoded protein: CASSSIPTGNTGELFF.

The chain couples TRBV11-2 to TRBJ2-3, with 13 bases matching TRBD2. Germline V gene sequence: CDR1 SGHAT, CDR2 FQNNGV. V lost 5 bases to trimming and J lost 3 bases; unmatched junction nucleotides: 5. The CDR3 has 16 amino acids. This chain's CDR3 is CASSPRTSGGTDTQYF. Here the CDR3 DNA reads TGTGCCAGCAGCCCCAGGACTAGCGGGGGTACAGATACGCAGTATTTT.

V usage is TRBV18 and J usage is TRBJ2-2, with a possible D match to TRBD1 (6 bases). V lost 3 bases to trimming and J lost 0 bases, with 11 bases between them. This CDR3 has 16 amino acids. Germline CDR1 is KGHSH and CDR2 is LQKENI. In DNA form, the CDR3 reads TGTGCCAGCTCACCGATCAGGACAGCGAACACCGGGGAGCTGTTTTTT. It specifies CASSPIRTANTGELFF.

CDR3 nucleotides: TGTGCCAGCAGCGCGCGGGTAGGCACAGATACGCAGTATTTT. Its translation: CASSARVGTDTQYF. This chain joins TRBV11-3 and TRBJ2-3; tentative D call: TRBD2 (5 bases). Germline values: CDR1 SGHNT, CDR2 YENEEA. The CDR3 has 14 residues. The ends were cut back, 5 bases at V and 1 base at J, with 10 bases in the middle.

The DNA for the CDR3 is TGTGCCAGCAGCACCTGGGACAGACACACTGAAGCTTTCTTT. It codes for CASSTWDRHTEAFF. This rearrangement joins TRBV7-2 to TRBJ1-1; TRBD1 agrees at 7 bases. V trimming: 5 bases; J trimming: 3 bases; junction bases outside the gene matches: 6. Germline V CDR1 and CDR2: SGHTA, FQGNSA. The CDR3 sequence is 14 residues long.

The chain joins TRBV5-6 to TRBJ1-6, with TRBD1 as a possible D gene (6 bases). CDR1 is SGHDT and CDR2 is YYEEEE in the germline V gene. Trimming shortened V by 5 bases and J by 2 bases, and 17 bases separated the two germline ends. The CDR3 extends over 17 amino acids. The CDR3 reads CASRDFLGGTYNSPLHF. The CDR3 DNA is TGTGCCAGCAGAGATTTTTTAGGGGGAACCTATAATTCACCCCTCCACTTT.

DNA for the CDR3: TGTGCCAGCAGCCCCGCCGGACAGGGGTTAGGCTACACCTTC. Translated: CASSPAGQGLGYTF. This chain connects TRBV13 to TRBJ1-2, with 9 bases fitting TRBD1. V lost 5 bases to trimming and J lost 8 bases; unmatched junction nucleotides: 9. This CDR3 has 14 residues. Germline lookup yields CDR1 PRHDT and CDR2 FYEKMQ (reference sequence).

The V call is TRBV19, the J call TRBJ1-3, with a tentative D call TRBD1 (5 bases). Germline-derived CDR1 and CDR2 are LNHDA and SQIVND (reference sequence). The CDR3 is made up of 13 amino acids. The V gene lost 9 bases and the J gene lost 2 bases, with 11 bases spanning the gap. Written as DNA, the CDR3 is TGTGCCAGCTCCCACAGGACTGGAAACACCATATATTTT. This sequence encodes CASSHRTGNTIYF.

This clone occurred a few times. The chain uses TRBV4-1 and TRBJ2-7; no reliable D call. Trimming left V 3 bases short and J 7 bases short, with 10 bases between. Germline-derived CDR1 and CDR2 are MGHRA and YSYEKL. CDR3 length equals 12 residues. As DNA, the CDR3 is TGCGCCAGCAGCCAGATTCGCGAGGAGCAGTACTTC. The encoded protein is CASSQIREEQYF.

The rearrangement joins TRBV5-1 to TRBJ1-4; D is undetermined. CDR3 length: 16 residues. CDR1 SGHRS and CDR2 YFSETQ come from the germline V gene. V was clipped by 0 bases and J by 8 bases, with 17 bases between them. The CDR3 loop reads CASSLAPTFSLEKLFF. In DNA, the CDR3 is TGCGCCAGCAGCTTGGCCCCGACTTTTTCCCTAGAAAAACTGTTTTTT.

This chain links TRBV19 with TRBJ1-5, with a weak D call TRBD1 (5 bases). Per the germline V gene, CDR1 is LNHDA and CDR2 is SQIVND (reference sequence). V gave up 4 bases and J gave up 6 bases, with 10 bases separating them. This CDR3 has 13 residues. DNA of the CDR3: TGTGCCAGTAGTACCCAGGGTGGTCAGCCCCAGCATTTT. It specifies CASSTQGGQPQHF.

The V gene is TRBV15, the J gene TRBJ1-3; 8 bases agree with TRBD1. The CDR3 sequence is 18 residues long. After removal of 1 base from V and 3 bases from J, the junction contained 11 bases not matched to a gene. Per germline, CDR1 LNHNV and CDR2 YYDKDF (reference sequence). The CDR3 DNA is TGTGCCACCAGCAGAGTGAGGGGGAAACAGGGGGTTGGAAACACCATATATTTT. Amino acid sequence: CATSRVRGKQGVGNTIYF.